These 8 T cell receptor beta chains were all obtained from the same sample, sequenced in a study of cytomegalovirus exposure and HLA in healthy donors. Sequencing was performed with immunoSEQ multiplex PCR; in TCRdb, only in-frame clones are kept and a portion is missing. The sample has some 320,000 clones, about nine tenths seen once. The source material was PBMCs. These receptors all stem from a woman between 25 and 40 years old in good health and CMV-seropositive.

The chain employs TRBV6-5 and TRBJ2-1; D is unclear. Trimming took 0 bases from V and 4 from J, leaving 7 bases between them. Per germline, CDR1 MNHEY and CDR2 SVGAGI. CDR3 size: 14 residues. The CDR3, as DNA: TGTGCCAGCAGTTACTCGAAGTGGTACAATGAGCAGTTCTTC. It yields the protein CASSYSKWYNEQFF.

The V and J genes are TRBV6-1 and TRBJ2-1; 7 positions match TRBD1. Trimming cost V 4 bases and J 12 bases; bases outside gene matches: 3. The CDR3 length is 11 residues. The V gene's germline CDR1 is MNHNS and CDR2 SASEGT. This CDR3 reads CASSGRDRQFF. The CDR3 DNA follows: TGTGCCAGCAGTGGCCGGGACAGGCAGTTCTTC.

The chain uses TRBV2 and TRBJ1-1; D is unclear. Germline V gives CDR1 SNHLY, CDR2 FYNNEI. V was trimmed by 3 bases and J by 5 bases, leaving 7 bases between them. This CDR3 comprises 12 residues. CDR3: CASSDGGTEAFF. For the CDR3, the DNA is TGTGCCAGCAGTGATGGAGGGACTGAAGCTTTCTTT.

Worth noting for this clone: This specimen includes other DNA sequences encoding the same CDR3. The gene calls are TRBV15 and TRBJ2-5; possibly TRBD1 for D (6 bases). Germline CDR1 LNHNV, CDR2 YYDKDF (reference sequence). Trimming cost V 0 bases and J 5 bases, with 10 bases left between them. The CDR3 consists of 14 residues. CDR3 amino acids: CATSRDVGQETQYF. CDR3 DNA: TGTGCCACCAGCAGAGATGTCGGACAGGAGACCCAGTACTTC.

The gene calls are TRBV19 and TRBJ1-2, with D possibly TRBD1 on 5 matching bases. The CDR3 length is 13 residues. Trimming removed 3 bases from V and 4 bases from J, with 9 bases in between. Per germline, CDR1 LNHDA and CDR2 SQIVND (reference sequence). CDR3 coding DNA: TGTGCCAGTAGTATCGACAGAATCTATGGCTACACCTTC. This sequence encodes CASSIDRIYGYTF.

V and J are TRBV7-2 and TRBJ2-7, with 7 bases that match TRBD1. Germline lookup yields CDR1 SGHTA and CDR2 FQGNSA. This CDR3 contains 12 residues. Trimming cost V 4 bases and J 3 bases; bases outside gene matches: 0. CDR3 nucleotides: TGTGCCAGCAGCTACAGGGGCTACGAGCAGTACTTC. It specifies CASSYRGYEQYF.

The chain joins TRBV7-3 to TRBJ2-1; maybe TRBD1 (6 bases). This CDR3 has 15 amino acids. Germline CDR1 and CDR2: SGHTA and FQGTGA. V was pared by 0 bases and J by 7 bases, with 13 bases between. CDR3 region: CASSLTGTLWNEQFF. The CDR3 region has the DNA TGTGCCAGCAGCTTAACTGGGACATTATGGAATGAGCAGTTCTTC.

The V call is TRBV27, the J call TRBJ2-1; 7 bases line up with TRBD2. Germline V gives CDR1 MNHEY, CDR2 SMNVEV (reference sequence). V shed 5 bases and J 6 bases; nucleotides not matched to a gene: 13. This CDR3 is built from 16 residues. CDR3: CASSIPRRESGNEQFF. The CDR3, as DNA: TGTGCCAGCAGTATCCCGCGGCGGGAGTCGGGCAATGAGCAGTTCTTC.